This T cell receptor (beta chain) was sequenced during a study of blood T cell repertoires in COVID-19. Study details: PBMCs, B-cell-depleted T cells, or T cells were the source of the cDNA or gDNA that made up the material.

The table came from immunoSEQ multiplex PCR; TCRdb's copy has only in-frame clones and leaves some out. The top ten hold more than 4.5% of the sample, which has about 190,000 clones, almost 85% seen once. In germline, CDR1 is LNHNV, CDR2 YYDKDF (reference sequence). This CDR3 spans 19 amino acids. V shed 0 bases and J shed 4 bases, with 22 bases lying between them. The sample consisted of peripheral blood. The TCR was taken from a woman in her seventies with active or convalescent COVID-19. The V call is TRBV15, the J call TRBJ1-3; D gene unclear. In DNA, the CDR3 is TGTGCCACCAGCAGAGAGCCTTTTTCAGGTGCCTCTGTAGGAAACACCATATATTTT. It translates to CATSREPFSGASVGNTIYF.